This TCR beta chain was documented in a study of human T cells and chemical hapten exposure. Study-wide context: Sensitization used 2% DPC on around 2 cm by around 2 cm upper inner arm skin. The scalp of each patient received a weekly diphenylcyclopropenone dose for the full roughly 24-week study.

This CDR3 is 15 amino acids long. Trimming pared 5 bases from V and 4 bases from J, leaving 15 bases between. CDR1 and CDR2 (germline): SNHLY, FYNNEI. Indicated time point: pre-sensitization, week 0. The treatment was: therapeutic diphenylcyclopropenone sensitization with weekly scalp DPC. Total RNA was isolated from whole blood that had not been fractionated. How the authors handled the data: Samples ranged from 23,224 to 690,600 TCRs, with a median of approximately 96,000. TCRdb reanalysed the RACE reads using MiXCR and keeps one entry per CDR3 protein. TCRdb assigned the V and J calls; the authors' analysis was not used. The sample holds about 42,000 distinct CDR3 sequences; 9.5% to 15% are singletons and the top ten take 4.5% to 6%.

The genes are TRBV2 and TRBJ2-1; perhaps TRBD1 as D (5 bases). The TCR was taken from a woman aged 25-40 years with alopecia areata. Some clones in this sample may be carry-over from other donors' samples. Sample: whole blood, taken in connection with sensitization to the hapten diphenylcyclopropenone (DPC). This CDR3 is CASSIGQGAYNEQFF. The CDR3 DNA sequence: TGTGCCAGCAGTATCGGACAAGGGGCTTACAATGAGCAGTTCTTC. The entire variable domain, with the rest obtained from reference TRBV2 and TRBJ2-1, is as follows: EPEVTQTPSHQVTQMGQEVILRCVPISNHLYFYWYRQILGQKVEFLVSFYNNEISEKSEIFDDQFSVERPDGSNFTLKIRSTKLEDSAMYFCASSIGQGAYNEQFFGPGTRLTVL.